One sample yielded the 21 T cell receptor beta chains listed below, sequenced in a study of CD8+CD57+ T cells in acquired aplastic anemia. Genomic DNA acted as the template from which TCR beta VDJ combination and CDR3 sequence profiling were carried out. TCRdb reprocessed the reads via MiXCR and lists one record per CDR3 protein. The sample contains about 170,000 distinct CDR3 sequences, about 60% of which appear only once. The sample consisted of sorted CD4+, CD8+, or CD8+CD57+ T cells (not recorded which) from PBMCs. These receptors all stem from a human donor in good health.

V is TRBV7-2 and J is TRBJ2-1, with 8 positions matching TRBD2. The end of the DNA is better explained by TRBJ2-7, so the J call may be wrong. The CDR3 spans 11 residues. Germline V gene sequence: CDR1 SGHTA, CDR2 FQGNSA. CDR3 region: CASSSRGGQYF. CDR3 nucleotides: TGTGCCAGCAGCTCTCGGGGGGGGCAGTACTTC.

CDR3 nucleotides: TGTGCCAGCAGCTCCTTGACAGGGGGTAACTACGAGCAGTACTTC. Its protein is CASSSLTGGNYEQYF. V usage is TRBV5-6 and J usage is TRBJ2-7, with 9 bases that match TRBD1. The V segment lost 3 bases and the J segment 3 bases; nucleotides outside the gene matches: 7. CDR3 length: 15 amino acids. Per the germline V gene, CDR1 is SGHDT and CDR2 is YYEEEE.

The chain uses TRBV7-9 and TRBJ2-7; 8 bases align to TRBD2. With 2 bases clipped from V and 6 bases from J, the junction kept 15 bases outside the gene matches. CDR1 and CDR2 from the germline V gene are SEHNR and FQNEAQ (reference sequence). CDR3 length equals 17 residues. The CDR3 region has the DNA TGTGCCAGCAGCTTACCCCCCCACCTAGCGGGTACAGGCGAGCAGTACTTC. This translates into CASSLPPHLAGTGEQYF.

The chain has TRBV7-9 and TRBJ1-1; D is uncertain. The CDR3 is made up of 13 amino acids. Germline CDR1 reads SEHNR; CDR2 reads FQNEAQ (reference sequence). The V gene lost 6 bases and the J gene lost 4 bases, with 12 bases spanning the gap. The CDR3 coding sequence is TGTGCCAGCAGGGGAGTGTCGGGCACTGAAGCTTTCTTT. This encodes CASRGVSGTEAFF.

J is TRBJ2-7 and V is TRBV10-1, with 7 nucleotides matching TRBD2. This CDR3 is built from 14 residues. V dropped 5 bases and J dropped 4; count of bases not matched to a gene: 8. Germline V gene sequence: CDR1 WNHNN, CDR2 SYGVQD (reference sequence). CDR3: CASSTGTTKYEQYF. Here the CDR3 DNA reads TGCGCCAGCAGTACCGGGACTACCAAGTACGAGCAGTACTTC.

The chain has TRBV7-9 and TRBJ2-7; D gene unclear. Germline V gives CDR1 SEHNR, CDR2 FQNEAQ (reference sequence). V was clipped by 5 bases and J by 12 bases, with 20 bases between them. The CDR3 is 13 amino acids. In DNA, the CDR3 is TGTGCCAGCAGCGAACAAACGGGCCCTCTCCGGTACTTC. Translating gives CASSEQTGPLRYF.

CDR3 amino acids: CASSDRGDGLNTEAFF. CDR3 DNA sequence: TGTGCCAGCAGTGATAGGGGAGACGGCCTGAACACTGAAGCTTTCTTT. The gene calls are TRBV2 and TRBJ1-1; a weak D match, TRBD1 (5 bases). The germline gives CDR1 SNHLY, CDR2 FYNNEI. This CDR3 spans 16 amino acids. The germline V and J ends were trimmed by 3 bases and 0 bases, with 14 bases remaining between them.

For the CDR3, the DNA is TGTGCCACCAGCAGAGACAGAAAACATAATTCACCCCTCCACTTT. It is translated as CATSRDRKHNSPLHF. The genes are TRBV15 and TRBJ1-6; D not certain. CDR1 and CDR2 (germline): LNHNV, YYDKDF (reference sequence). V was trimmed by 0 bases and J by 5 bases, leaving 8 bases between them. This CDR3 contains 15 residues.

This chain links TRBV5-6 with TRBJ1-1; unclear D gene. CDR1 is SGHDT and CDR2 is YYEEEE in the germline V gene. V was shortened by 2 bases and J by 5 bases, with 7 bases between the two germline ends. The CDR3 sequence is 12 residues long. CDR3: CASSFTGTEAFF. DNA for the CDR3: TGTGCCAGCAGCTTTACCGGGACTGAAGCTTTCTTT. Filled out from reference TRBV5-6 and TRBJ1-1, the complete variable domain reads DAGVTQSPTHLIKTRGQQVTLRCSPKSGHDTVSWYQQALGQGPQFIFQYYEEEERQRGNFPDRFSGHQFPNYSSELNVNALLLGDSALYLCASSFTGTEAFFGQGTRLTVV.

The chain combines TRBV7-2 with TRBJ1-6; D unresolved. CDR3 length: 15 residues. V dropped 1 base and J dropped 11 bases, with 15 bases sitting between them. CDR1 and CDR2 (germline): SGHTA, FQGNSA. The CDR3 bases are TGTGCCAGCAGCTTAGACTTCCAGCGTAGAGCACCCCTCCACTTT. This translates into CASSLDFQRRAPLHF.

The count of this clonotype is one. This chain joins TRBV7-3 and TRBJ2-7, with D uncertain. Per germline, CDR1 SGHTA and CDR2 FQGTGA. The CDR3 loop spans 13 amino acids. V was pared by 5 bases and J by 2 bases, with 10 bases between. The CDR3, as DNA: TGTGCCAGCAGCAGCACTGGGGCCTACGAGCAGTACTTC. This encodes CASSSTGAYEQYF.

The CDR3 protein is CASSQSGGGWETQYF. CDR3 sequence (DNA): TGTGCCAGCAGCCAGAGCGGGGGGGGCTGGGAGACCCAGTACTTC. The chain employs TRBV7-2 and TRBJ2-5; TRBD2 aligns across 10 bases. This CDR3 contains 15 residues. V shed 5 bases and J 5 bases; nucleotides not matched to a gene: 8. From germline, CDR1 is SGHTA and CDR2 FQGNSA.

The chain couples TRBV24-1 to TRBJ2-3, with D possibly matching TRBD2 (7 bases). Trimming took 10 bases from V and 2 from J, leaving 9 bases between them. CDR3 size: 12 residues. Germline V gene sequence: CDR1 KGHDR, CDR2 SFDVKD. The CDR3 nucleotides are TGTGCCACTCGGGGGGCCACAGATACGCAGTATTTT. The encoded protein is CATRGATDTQYF.

This chain connects TRBV7-9 to TRBJ2-5; D tentatively fits TRBD1 or TRBD2 (5 bases each). V dropped 1 base and J dropped 4 bases, with 13 bases sitting between them. Per the germline V gene, CDR1 is SEHNR and CDR2 is FQNEAQ (reference sequence). The length of the CDR3 is 15 residues. The CDR3 DNA is TGTGCCAGCAGCTTAGAAGGTTTTGGGGGAGAGACCCAGTACTTC. It yields the protein CASSLEGFGGETQYF.

The CDR3 nucleotides are TGTGCCAGCAGCTTAAGGGAGGACACCGGGGAGCTGTTTTTT. This gives the protein CASSLREDTGELFF. The chain combines TRBV7-3 with TRBJ2-2; TRBD2 might be the D (6 bases). The CDR3 runs 14 residues. The ends were cut back, 1 base at V and 3 bases at J, with 6 bases in the middle. Germline V gene sequence: CDR1 SGHTA, CDR2 FQGTGA. The full variable domain, with the rest looked up from reference TRBV7-3 and TRBJ2-2, is GAGVSQTPSNKVTEKGKYVELRCDPISGHTALYWYRQSLGQGPEFLIYFQGTGAADDSGLPNDRFFAVRPEGSVSTLKIQRTERGDSAVYLCASSLREDTGELFFGEGSRLTVL.

The chain combines TRBV24-1 with TRBJ2-7; 9 bases fit TRBD2. Germline trimming cut 4 bases from V and 4 bases from J; bases unmatched to any gene: 7. The germline gives CDR1 KGHDR, CDR2 SFDVKD. The length of the CDR3 is 15 residues. The CDR3 loop reads CATSDPTTSGYEQYF. CDR3 in DNA: TGTGCCACCAGTGACCCGACGACTAGCGGATACGAGCAGTACTTC.

The chain has TRBV7-8 and TRBJ1-2; D is uncertain. The germline V gene encodes CDR1 SGHVS and CDR2 FQNEAQ. Trimming stripped 3 bases from V and 0 bases from J, with 11 bases between. The CDR3 sequence is 15 residues long. The CDR3 here is CASSLYTRANYGYTF. The CDR3 DNA sequence: TGTGCCAGCAGCTTGTACACCAGAGCTAACTATGGCTACACCTTC.

This sequence joins TRBV20-1 and TRBJ1-3; D remains unclear. This CDR3 region has 12 residues. Germline loops: CDR1 DFQATT, CDR2 SNEGSKA (reference sequence). Trimming stripped 2 bases from V and 8 bases from J, with 10 bases between. The chain's CDR3 is CSARSRSDTIYF. CDR3 coding DNA: TGCAGTGCTAGAAGCAGGTCCGACACCATATATTTT.

This clonotype was seen at least ten times. The J gene is TRBJ2-5, the V gene TRBV10-2; D ambiguous. CDR3 length equals 12 residues. V lost 6 bases and J lost 5, with 10 bases in between. Per the germline V gene, CDR1 is WSHSY and CDR2 is SAAADI. The CDR3 sequence is CASSVGYETQYF. The CDR3 DNA reads TGCGCCAGCAGCGTGGGATATGAGACCCAGTACTTC.

This clonotype has a count of ten or more. CDR3 sequence reads: CSVPGTGGTSGRKEQYF. The CDR3 DNA reads TGCAGCGTTCCCGGGACAGGTGGGACTAGCGGGAGGAAAGAGCAGTACTTC. This chain links TRBV29-1 with TRBJ2-7, with 15 bases aligning to TRBD2. Germline V CDR1 and CDR2: SQVTM, ANQGSEA. With 5 bases clipped from V and 7 bases from J, the junction kept 15 bases outside the gene matches. The CDR3 runs 17 residues.

This clonotype was seen ten or more times. The chain recombines TRBV9 with TRBJ2-1, with TRBD2 identical over 10 bases. V was clipped by 4 bases and J by 3 bases; unmatched bases: 1. The CDR3 length is 14 residues. Per germline, CDR1 SGDLS and CDR2 YYNGEE. CDR3 sequence: CASSRTSGYNEQFF. The CDR3 coding sequence is TGTGCCAGCAGCCGGACTAGCGGCTACAATGAGCAGTTCTTC.